This paragraph covers one T cell receptor beta chain sequence. Its antigen target is currently unknown. Base-call qualities are not available, and no considerably larger clone is one nucleotide away. Library creation used 5' RACE. The run used an Illumina HiSeq 2000. The raw public data were reprocessed by TCRdb itself: fastp quality trimming at Q25, MiXCR clonotype calling, in-frame beta chains only. Every entry covers one CDR3 protein and lists the most common genes and DNA from its rows. The table for this sample lists some 250 distinct CDR3 sequences; less than 15% of them were counted only once. The ten largest clonotypes hold 55% to 70% of the sample. The data are from a study (dated by TCRdb to the mid-2010s). Study-level background: The research examined where HIV persistence comes from in people whose immune systems controlled HIV infection without treatment.

V is cut back by 5 bases and J by 4 bases, with 9 bases in the junction unmatched. The cysteine opens and the phenylalanine closes a CDR3 of 15 amino acids. Just the 45-base CDR3 DNA is kept, in frame starting at base 1. The germline V gene yields SGHNT for CDR1 and YENEEA for CDR2. This chain is built from TRBV11-3 and TRBJ1-1, with 8 bases matching TRBD1. The receptor comes from a female donor with HIV. The sample was effector memory T cells from blood PBMCs. The cell subset or site label here, explained by the study, means: effector memory CD4+ T cells. The DNA is as follows: TGTGCCAGCAGCGAAGGACAGGGTTGGACCACTGAAGCTTTCTTT. This encodes CASSEGQGWTTEAFF.